This T cell receptor (beta chain) was recovered during a study of Ad26.COV2.S vaccination and SARS-CoV-2 variants. The wider study: A COV1001 Ad26.COV2.S trial-arm participant provided the sample. The study gave Ad26.COV2.S intramuscularly, once or twice 56 days apart. Study-level results: Vaccine recipients showed a spike-specific TCR breadth that was higher than in placebo recipients.

Measured with immunoSEQ multiplex PCR; TCRdb has only the in-frame clones, and not every one. The sample contains about 350,000 clones, approximately 86% of which appear only once. Stated treatment: some 20 received Ad26.COV2.S at low or high dose, single or two shots; about 5 received placebo; per-sample allocation not given. Specimen acquisition occurred on day 63 following the initial vaccine or placebo injection. Concerning this clone: Its antigen is unidentified.

The CDR3 has 16 amino acids. Germline CDR1 LNHDA, CDR2 SQIVND (reference sequence). Trimming stripped 4 bases from V and 0 bases from J, with 13 bases between. The TCR was taken from a person between 18 and 65 years old who received the Ad26.COV2.S COVID-19 vaccine or a placebo. Material: peripheral blood, obtained in a trial of Ad26.COV2.S vaccine versus placebo. The rearrangement joins TRBV19 to TRBJ1-5, with D unresolved. CDR3 DNA sequence: TGTGCCAGTAGTAGTGGGCAGGCCCATAGCAATCAGCCCCAGCATTTT. Its translation is CASSSGQAHSNQPQHF.